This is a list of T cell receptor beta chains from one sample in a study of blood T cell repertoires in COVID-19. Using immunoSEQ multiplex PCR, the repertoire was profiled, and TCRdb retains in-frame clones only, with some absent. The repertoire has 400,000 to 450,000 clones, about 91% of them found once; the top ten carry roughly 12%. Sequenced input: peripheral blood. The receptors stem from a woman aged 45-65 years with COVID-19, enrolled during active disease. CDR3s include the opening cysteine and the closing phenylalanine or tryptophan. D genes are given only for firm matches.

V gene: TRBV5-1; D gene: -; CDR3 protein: CASSLDRLGRGYTF
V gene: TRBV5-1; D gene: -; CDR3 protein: CASSFHAGAGNEQFF
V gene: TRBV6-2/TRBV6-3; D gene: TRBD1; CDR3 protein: CASSGTGVNYGELFF
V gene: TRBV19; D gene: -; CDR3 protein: CASSIGGNQPQHF
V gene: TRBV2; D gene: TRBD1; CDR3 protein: CASSLTIRQGREAFF
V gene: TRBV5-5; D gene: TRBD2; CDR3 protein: CASSPGLAGGNEQFF
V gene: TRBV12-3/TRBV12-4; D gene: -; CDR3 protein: CASRREFEGYTF
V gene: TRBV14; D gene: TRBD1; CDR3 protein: CASSLLPGQGAGTGELFF
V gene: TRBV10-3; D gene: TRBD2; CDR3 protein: CAISEGLAGGQETQYF
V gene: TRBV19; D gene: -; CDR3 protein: CASSMGRLDTEAFF
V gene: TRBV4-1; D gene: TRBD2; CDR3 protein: CASSQGQERGANEQFF
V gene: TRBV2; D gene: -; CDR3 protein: CASSEATLGGYTEAFF
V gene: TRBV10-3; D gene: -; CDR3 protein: CAISGDLGQETQYF
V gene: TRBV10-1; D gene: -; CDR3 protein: CASSESRGPSTDTQYF
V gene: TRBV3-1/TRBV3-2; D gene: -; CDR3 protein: CASSQGRGEAFF
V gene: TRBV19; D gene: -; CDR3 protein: CASSITGRTEAFF
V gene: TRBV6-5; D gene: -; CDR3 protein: CASSSDSFSNQPQHF
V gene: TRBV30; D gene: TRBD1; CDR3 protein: CAWSVPGTGVLRTDQPQHF
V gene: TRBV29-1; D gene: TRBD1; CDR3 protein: CSVVGQGNTEAFF
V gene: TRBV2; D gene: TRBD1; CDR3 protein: CASAEWGQGNEKLFF
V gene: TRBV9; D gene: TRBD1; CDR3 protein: CASSPDGDRGSEAFF
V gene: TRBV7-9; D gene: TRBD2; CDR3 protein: CASSPRDYPTGELFF
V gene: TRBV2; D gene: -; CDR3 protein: CASRNDRLNTEAFF
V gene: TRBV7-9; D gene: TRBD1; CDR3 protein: CATGTGVLSEAFF
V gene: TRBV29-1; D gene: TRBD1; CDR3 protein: CSVERQGLNTEAFF
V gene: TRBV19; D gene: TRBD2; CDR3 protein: CASSTQGLAGEETQYF
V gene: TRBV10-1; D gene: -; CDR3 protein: CASSEYPGNTEAFF
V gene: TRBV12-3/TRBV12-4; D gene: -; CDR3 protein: CASSFAEDQPQHF
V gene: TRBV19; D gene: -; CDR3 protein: CASSITPAGSLSTDTQYF
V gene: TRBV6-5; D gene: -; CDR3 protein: CASSLGGIPEAFF
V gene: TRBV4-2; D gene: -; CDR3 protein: CASSHPGGPDTCVF
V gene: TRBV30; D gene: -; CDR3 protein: CAWSYPQVTGSPLHF
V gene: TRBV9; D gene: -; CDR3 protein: CASSVEPNRRAFF
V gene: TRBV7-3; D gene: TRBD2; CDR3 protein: CASSGGLAGYQETQYF
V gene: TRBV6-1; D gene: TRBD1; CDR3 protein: CASSFLQGEAFF
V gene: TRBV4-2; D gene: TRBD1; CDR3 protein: CASSQELTGATNEKLFF
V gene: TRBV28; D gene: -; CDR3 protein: CASSLARSNQPQHF
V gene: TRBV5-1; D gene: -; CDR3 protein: CASSLATGPYEQYF
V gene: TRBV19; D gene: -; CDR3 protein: CASSMIFGESRGPYEQYF
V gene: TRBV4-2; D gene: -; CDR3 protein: CASSQSARNYGYTF
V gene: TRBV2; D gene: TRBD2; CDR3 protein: CASRQTSGGTGELFF
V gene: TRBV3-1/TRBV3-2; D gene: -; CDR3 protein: CASSQGLPQGTQYF
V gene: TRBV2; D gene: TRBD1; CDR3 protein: CASNNGRVTGAAGYTF
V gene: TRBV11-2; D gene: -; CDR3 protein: CASSPGGASYEQYF
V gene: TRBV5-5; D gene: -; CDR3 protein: CASSAGRGNTGELFF
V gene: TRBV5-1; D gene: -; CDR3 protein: CASSLVQGGESPLHF
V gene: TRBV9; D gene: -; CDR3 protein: CASSPRGETEAFF
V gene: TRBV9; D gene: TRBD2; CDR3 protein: CASSVGGGARETQYF
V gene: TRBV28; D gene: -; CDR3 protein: CASSSFGLPTDTQYF
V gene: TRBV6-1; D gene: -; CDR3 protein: CASSENGRHYGYTF
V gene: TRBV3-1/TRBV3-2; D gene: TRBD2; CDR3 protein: CASSLSGGPYNEQFF